This T cell receptor beta chain originates from a study of blood T cell repertoires in COVID-19. Study as a whole: The origin of the acute and convalescent COVID-19 samples was the United States, Italy and Spain. The analysed material was cDNA or gDNA that came from T cells, B-cell-depleted T cells, or PBMCs.

The CDR3 has 15 amino acids. CDR1 is MNHNY, CDR2 SVGAGI, per germline (reference sequence). V was trimmed by 7 bases and J by 8 bases, leaving 22 bases between them. Per the original data handling: Estimated nucleated cell counts came from reference gene primer amplification. Profiled with immunoSEQ multiplex PCR; TCRdb holds only in-frame clones, not every one. The DNA was the basis for D and trimming; V, J and clone size are from that table. Among about 220,000 clones listed, around 80% were seen once. This clone was seen at least ten times. The J gene is TRBJ2-3, the V gene TRBV6-6, with D hard to call. This TCR was sampled from a woman between 70 and 85 years old with acute or convalescent COVID-19. Sequencing was carried out using peripheral blood. CDR3 sequence reads: CASTLTPGLGLTQYF. CDR3 bases: TGTGCCAGCACCTTAACCCCCGGCTTGGGCCTTACGCAGTATTTT.